Each of the 28 T cell receptor beta chains below was sequenced from the same sample in a study of blood T cell repertoires in COVID-19. TCRdb's copy holds only in-frame clones and misses some; the assay was immunoSEQ multiplex PCR. Here the sample spans roughly 310,000 clones, over 75% being singletons. Sequenced material: peripheral blood. The source is a woman aged 50 to 60 with active or convalescent COVID-19.

V and J are TRBV7-2 and TRBJ2-5, with 15 positions matching TRBD2. The V gene end was trimmed by 5 bases and the J gene end by 5 bases; junction bases not matched to a gene: 15. Germline loops: CDR1 SGHTA, CDR2 FQGNSA. This CDR3 is 19 amino acids long. The DNA of the CDR3 is TGTGCCAGCAGCCACACCGGGACTAGCGGGGGGCACCCTCAGGAGACCCAGTACTTC. This encodes CASSHTGTSGGHPQETQYF.

This chain connects TRBV6-5 to TRBJ1-1; 11 nucleotides match TRBD1. This CDR3 has 14 amino acids. The V gene end was trimmed by 7 bases and the J gene end by 5 bases; junction bases not matched to a gene: 6. The germline gives CDR1 MNHEY, CDR2 SVGAGI. CDR3 nucleotide sequence: TGTGCCAGCACGGGACAGGGGGTGTATACTGAAGCTTTCTTT. Translating it yields CASTGQGVYTEAFF.

The chain links TRBV11-3 to TRBJ1-4, with TRBD1 identical over 10 bases. Trimming at V came to 4 bases and at J to 7 bases, leaving 3 bases not matched to a gene. CDR1 and CDR2 (germline): SGHNT, YENEEA. The CDR3 runs to 14 residues. This chain's CDR3 is CASSSGTGVEKLFF. DNA for the CDR3: TGTGCCAGCAGCTCCGGGACAGGGGTTGAAAAACTGTTTTTT. Looking up the rest from reference TRBV11-3 and TRBJ1-4 gives the full variable domain: EAGVVQSPRYKIIEKKQPVAFWCNPISGHNTLYWYLQNLGQGPELLIRYENEEAVDDSQLPKDRFSAERLKGVDSTLKIQPAELGDSAVYLCASSSGTGVEKLFFGSGTQLSVL.

This clone was counted a single time. The chain is built from TRBV7-9 and TRBJ2-3; 12 bases are a match to TRBD2. Germline V gene sequence: CDR1 SEHNR, CDR2 FQNEAQ (reference sequence). J lost 4 bases, V lost 5 bases, and 7 bases had no gene match. This CDR3 spans 16 amino acids. As DNA, the CDR3 is TGTGCCAGCAGCCTGCGGACTAGCGGGGACCCAGATACGCAGTATTTT. Its translation is CASSLRTSGDPDTQYF.

The J gene is TRBJ1-1, the V gene TRBV5-1; tentative D call: TRBD1 (6 bases). This CDR3 has 13 amino acids. Trimming cost V 5 bases and J 1 base, with 9 bases left between them. The germline V gene has CDR1 SGHRS and CDR2 YFSETQ. The CDR3 DNA is TGCGCCAGCAGACTGGACAGGAACACTGAAGCTTTCTTT. This codes for CASRLDRNTEAFF.

CDR3 DNA sequence: TGTGCCAGCAGCTTGTCCCAAGCCGGGGACAGAGAAAAACTGTTTTTT. This translates into CASSLSQAGDREKLFF. The chain is built from TRBV5-5 and TRBJ1-4; 7 nucleotides line up with TRBD1. The trim removed 1 base at V and 8 bases at J, leaving 11 bases unmatched. The CDR3 has 16 amino acids. CDR1 and CDR2 from the germline V gene are SGHKS and YYEKEE (reference sequence).

V usage is TRBV7-9 and J usage is TRBJ1-4; 7 positions agree with TRBD1. CDR1 is SEHNR and CDR2 is FQNEAQ in the germline V gene (reference sequence). The V gene end was trimmed by 1 base and the J gene end by 4 bases; junction bases not matched to a gene: 3. This CDR3 spans 15 amino acids. The CDR3, as DNA: TGTGCCAGCAGCTTAGATTACAGGGGTAATGAAAAACTGTTTTTT. It encodes CASSLDYRGNEKLFF.

This chain links TRBV7-2 with TRBJ1-4; a possible D gene is TRBD1 (5 bases). Germline V gene sequence: CDR1 SGHTA, CDR2 FQGNSA. With 8 bases removed from V and 3 bases from J, the gap between germline ends came to 16 bases. The CDR3 covers 15 residues. The DNA of the CDR3 is TGTGCCAGCTCACTGAGTCAGGGATCTAATGAAAAACTGTTTTTT. Protein sequence: CASSLSQGSNEKLFF.

V usage is TRBV29-1 and J usage is TRBJ2-5; D is perhaps TRBD1 (6 bases). The CDR3 extends over 12 amino acids. Germline-derived CDR1 and CDR2 are SQVTM and ANQGSEA. CDR3 sequence (DNA): TGCACCATTCAACAGGGCGGGGAGACCCAGTACTTC. This translates into CTIQQGGETQYF.

V is TRBV19 and J is TRBJ1-1; maybe TRBD1 (5 bases). Germline V lookup: CDR1 LNHDA, CDR2 SQIVND (reference sequence). This CDR3 has 15 amino acids. Trimming removed 5 bases from V and 5 bases from J, with 18 bases in between. In nucleotides, the CDR3 is TGTGCCAGTAGTTCCTTCAGGGCCGCGGGGACTGAAGCTTTCTTT. It translates to CASSSFRAAGTEAFF.

V and J are TRBV28 and TRBJ2-1; 12 nucleotides align to TRBD2. The CDR3 is 17 residues long. Germline CDR1 and CDR2: MDHEN and SYDVKM. V trimming: 4 bases; J trimming: 8 bases; junction bases outside the gene matches: 12. CDR3 nucleotides: TGTGCCAGCAGTTCCCCCCAAGGACTAGCGGGATCCGATGAGCAGTTCTTC. Translation gives CASSSPQGLAGSDEQFF.

V and J are TRBV9 and TRBJ2-1, with 12 bases fitting TRBD2. The germline CDR1 and CDR2 sequences are SGDLS and YYNGEE. The CDR3 runs to 16 residues. V was clipped by 4 bases and J by 7 bases; unmatched bases: 9. In DNA, the CDR3 is TGTGCCAGCAGCCCCCCTCTAGCGGGGGGGCGTAATGAGCAGTTCTTC. Its translation: CASSPPLAGGRNEQFF.

This clone was seen a few times. The V and J genes are TRBV7-8 and TRBJ2-1; 13 bases map to TRBD2. The V and J ends lost 5 bases and 7 bases, in that order; junction bases with no gene match: 11. Germline CDR1 reads SGHVS; CDR2 reads FQNEAQ. This CDR3 contains 17 residues. CDR3 amino acids: CASSPRLAGGWSNEQFF. The CDR3 region has the DNA TGTGCCAGCAGCCCCCGACTAGCGGGAGGTTGGTCTAATGAGCAGTTCTTC.

V usage is TRBV29-1 and J usage is TRBJ2-7; 10 bases are a match to TRBD1. Germline V gene data show CDR1 as SQVTM and CDR2 as ANQGSEA. The CDR3 runs to 16 residues. The J segment lost 6 bases and the V segment lost 0 bases, leaving 11 bases of the junction unmatched. The CDR3 coding sequence is TGCAGCGTTGAAGATCCGGGGACAGGGGTTAATGGCGAGCAGTACTTC. Protein sequence: CSVEDPGTGVNGEQYF.

This sequence joins TRBV7-3 and TRBJ2-3; 10 positions match TRBD1. The CDR3 is 15 residues long. Losses at the gene ends were 5 bases for V and 7 bases for J; bases not matched to a gene: 9. Germline V gives CDR1 SGHTA, CDR2 FQGTGA. The CDR3 DNA reads TGTGCCAGCAGCCAAGGGACAGGGGTTCCATATACGCAGTATTTT. Translation: CASSQGTGVPYTQYF.

The rearrangement uses TRBV19 and TRBJ2-3; 7 nucleotides agree with TRBD2. CDR1 LNHDA and CDR2 SQIVND come from the germline V gene (reference sequence). This CDR3 contains 16 residues. The junction had 7 bases not matched to a gene; V was cut back by 3 bases and J by 1 base. The CDR3 bases are TGTGCCAGTAGTATTTGGGGAGGGGCCCGCACAGATACGCAGTATTTT. This encodes CASSIWGGARTDTQYF. The variable domain in full, with the rest retrieved from reference TRBV19 and TRBJ2-3, is DGGITQSPKYLFRKEGQNVTLSCEQNLNHDAMYWYRQDPGQGLRLIYYSQIVNDFQKGDIAEGYSVSREKKESFPLTVTSAQKNPTAFYLCASSIWGGARTDTQYFGPGTRLTVL.

The table lists this clone with a few counts. The gene calls are TRBV4-2 and TRBJ2-7; no clear D gene. In germline, CDR1 is LGHNA, CDR2 YNFKEQ. V lost 1 base, J lost 5 bases, and 15 bases lay in between. The CDR3 is made up of 15 amino acids. The CDR3 region is CASSQAENSLDEQYF. The DNA for the CDR3 is TGTGCCAGCAGCCAAGCTGAAAACAGCCTGGACGAGCAGTACTTC.

This sequence joins TRBV12-3 or TRBV12-4 and TRBJ2-5; TRBD2 is a possible D gene (6 bases). The CDR3 has 12 amino acids. V lost 6 bases, J lost 5 bases, and 10 bases lay in between. The CDR3 sequence is CASSPSEETQYF. The DNA for the CDR3 is TGTGCCAGCAGCCCTAGCGAGGAGACCCAGTACTTC.

The CDR3, as DNA: TGCGCCAGCAGCCAAGATCGGGGGACAGGGACTCTGGAGCAGTATTTT. Its translation: CASSQDRGTGTLEQYF. The chain employs TRBV4-3 and TRBJ2-3; TRBD1 matches at 9 bases. CDR1 and CDR2 from the germline V gene are LGHNA and YSLEER. J gave up 11 bases and V 0 bases, and 12 bases lay outside the gene matches. This CDR3 is built from 16 residues.

J is TRBJ1-2 and V is TRBV14, with a weak D call TRBD1 (6 bases). This CDR3 region has 14 residues. V lost 2 bases and J lost 5, with 12 bases in between. In germline, CDR1 is SGHDN, CDR2 FVKESK. In nucleotides, the CDR3 is TGTGCCAGCAGCCAACCAGGGGTTGGGTATGGCTACACCTTC. Translation: CASSQPGVGYGYTF.

The chain joins TRBV11-2 to TRBJ2-1; the D gene is possibly TRBD2 (6 bases). The germline CDR1 and CDR2 sequences are SGHAT and FQNNGV. V was cut by 4 bases and J by 7 bases, with 14 bases left in between. The CDR3 extends over 14 amino acids. The CDR3 bases are TGTGCCAGCAGCTCGGGGTTTGGGGGGAATGAGCAGTTCTTC. It encodes CASSSGFGGNEQFF.

The J gene is TRBJ2-3, the V gene TRBV5-1; 7 bases match TRBD1. CDR3 length: 14 amino acids. The germline CDR1 and CDR2 sequences are SGHRS and YFSETQ. J was trimmed by 6 bases and V by 0 bases; bases with no gene match: 4. Written as DNA, the CDR3 is TGCGCCAGCAGCTTGGGACAGGGTAGGGATACGCAGTATTTT. It translates to CASSLGQGRDTQYF. Drawing the rest from reference TRBV5-1 and TRBJ2-3, the complete variable domain is KAGVTQTPRYLIKTRGQQVTLSCSPISGHRSVSWYQQTPGQGLQFLFEYFSETQRNKGNFPGRFSGRQFSNSRSEMNVSTLELGDSALYLCASSLGQGRDTQYFGPGTRLTVL.

The chain links TRBV5-8 to TRBJ1-5; D ambiguous. CDR1 SGHTS and CDR2 YDEGEE come from the germline V gene. CDR3 length: 14 residues. V dropped 0 bases and J dropped 2 bases, with 6 bases sitting between them. The CDR3 protein is CASSLGPGNQPQHF. DNA of the CDR3: TGTGCCAGCAGCTTGGGGCCAGGCAATCAGCCCCAGCATTTT.

The chain uses TRBV9 and TRBJ2-3, with TRBD1 matching over 7 bases. The J segment lost 2 bases and the V segment lost 0 bases, leaving 3 bases of the junction unmatched. The CDR3 is 15 residues long. The V gene's germline CDR1 is SGDLS and CDR2 YYNGEE. Written as DNA, the CDR3 is TGTGCCAGCAGCGTAGTAGGGGGCTACACAGATACGCAGTATTTT. Translated, it gives CASSVVGGYTDTQYF.

The chain links TRBV28 to TRBJ1-5, with 7 positions matching TRBD1. V lost 6 bases to trimming and J lost 2 bases; unmatched junction nucleotides: 10. CDR3 length: 16 residues. Germline CDR1 and CDR2: MDHEN and SYDVKM. The CDR3 DNA sequence: TGTGCCAGCAGACCACAGGGGAAGTGGGGCAATCAGCCCCAGCATTTT. It codes for CASRPQGKWGNQPQHF.

The chain links TRBV30 to TRBJ1-1; 7 bases line up with TRBD1. Germline V gene data show CDR1 as GTSNPN and CDR2 as SVGIG (reference sequence). Losses at the gene ends were 7 bases for V and 1 base for J; bases not matched to a gene: 6. The length of the CDR3 is 13 residues. In DNA form, the CDR3 reads TGTGCCTCCTCGACAGGGCGGAACACTGAAGCTTTCTTT. It specifies CASSTGRNTEAFF.

The chain is built from TRBV5-6 and TRBJ1-6; the D is unclear. V was cut by 0 bases and J by 8 bases, with 9 bases left in between. CDR3 length: 14 amino acids. The germline V gene encodes CDR1 SGHDT and CDR2 YYEEEE. CDR3 loop: CASSLGTVYSPLHF. CDR3 DNA: TGTGCCAGCAGCTTGGGCACTGTCTATTCACCCCTCCACTTT.

CDR3 protein: CASSGYREYGYTF. Here the CDR3 DNA reads TGTGCCAGCAGCGGATACCGGGAGTATGGCTACACCTTC. The chain carries TRBV7-9 and TRBJ1-2; D gene uncertain. This CDR3 is built from 13 residues. Trimming took off 5 bases at V and 5 bases at J, with 12 bases between the two ends. From germline, CDR1 is SEHNR and CDR2 FQNEAQ (reference sequence).